One and the same sample provided the 29 T cell receptor beta chains below, sequenced in a study of T cells in Graves' hyperthyroidism and ophthalmopathy. Regions amplified from RNA transcripts were the TCR beta CDR3 regions. Carried out on the TCR CDR3, a first-round RT-PCR used the HTBI primer set. TCRdb reprocessed the multiplex PCR reads with MiXCR, giving one entry per CDR3 protein. Of a few hundred thousand distinct CDR3 sequences in the sample, approximately 15% were seen once. Material: blood. The receptors were sampled from a woman aged 25 to 45 with Graves' hyperthyroidism.

Of note for this clonotype: The junction and the germline gene differ at one end; a read error may be behind it. This CDR3 is CAGSQDNPRAAYNSPLHF. CDR3 in DNA: TGCGCCGGCAGCCAAGACAACCCCCGGGCGGCCTATAATTCACCCCTCCACTTT. The J gene is TRBJ1-6, the V gene TRBV4-3; unclear D gene. Germline V gene lookup returns CDR1 LGHNA and CDR2 YSLEER. This CDR3 is 18 amino acids long.

This clonotype has a count of ten or more. The gene calls are TRBV6-5 and TRBJ2-7; D may be TRBD2 (6 bases). Germline loops: CDR1 MNHEY, CDR2 SVGAGI. V shed 2 bases and J shed 3 bases, with 14 bases lying between them. This CDR3 comprises 15 residues. The CDR3 protein is CASSYPLEGGYEQYF. CDR3 nucleotide sequence: TGTGCCAGCAGTTACCCCCTGGAGGGTGGCTACGAGCAGTACTTC.

This clonotype was observed at least ten times. The chain is built from TRBV3-1 and TRBJ1-1; D gene uncertain. The CDR3 consists of 14 residues. Germline-derived CDR1 and CDR2 are LGHDT and YNNKEL (reference sequence). The V and J ends lost 6 bases and 3 bases respectively, with 14 bases between them. The CDR3 reads CASRPAAGDTEAFF. Written as DNA, the CDR3 is TGTGCCAGCAGACCCGCGGCGGGTGACACTGAAGCTTTCTTT.

This clonotype was detected many times. The V and J genes are TRBV18 and TRBJ2-7, with D hard to call. Trimming removed 0 bases from V and 2 bases from J, with 8 bases in between. The CDR3 runs 14 residues. From germline, CDR1 is KGHSH and CDR2 LQKENI. CDR3 amino acids: CASSPPNPPYEQYF. The CDR3 region has the DNA TGTGCCAGCTCACCACCTAACCCTCCCTACGAGCAGTACTTC.

This clonotype was counted ten times or more. The J gene is TRBJ2-2, the V gene TRBV7-9; D uncertain. Trimming removed 2 bases from V and 7 bases from J, with 5 bases in between. The CDR3 runs to 12 residues. Germline V gene sequence: CDR1 SEHNR, CDR2 FQNEAQ (reference sequence). The CDR3 DNA is TGTGCCAGCAGCTTACTGCACGGGGAGCTGTTTTTT. It translates to CASSLLHGELFF.

There are many counts of this clonotype. V is TRBV12-3 or TRBV12-4 and J is TRBJ2-6, with TRBD2 matching over 12 bases. Trimming at V came to 3 bases and at J to 4 bases, leaving 13 bases not matched to a gene. The length of the CDR3 is 20 residues. The CDR3 is CASSFIMTSGRTRGANVLTF. CDR3 DNA: TGTGCCAGCAGTTTCATCATGACTAGCGGGAGAACTAGGGGGGCCAACGTCCTGACTTTC.

This clonotype was counted only a few times. The J gene is TRBJ1-4, the V gene TRBV4-3, with TRBD1 matching 9 bases. This CDR3 comprises 16 residues. Trimming cost V 2 bases and J 5 bases; bases outside gene matches: 6. Germline values: CDR1 LGHNA, CDR2 YSLEER. The CDR3 nucleotides are TGCGCCAGCAGCCAATTCACAACAGGGGGCAATGAAAAACTGTTTTTT. It yields the protein CASSQFTTGGNEKLFF.

This clonotype has a count of ten or more. The CDR3 loop reads CASSFRGGVQFF. CDR3 sequence (DNA): TGTGCCAGCAGTTTCCGGGGGGGAGTCCAGTTCTTC. J is TRBJ2-1 and V is TRBV6-1, with 8 bases lining up with TRBD2. The junction had 7 bases not matched to a gene; V was cut back by 5 bases and J by 13 bases. From germline, CDR1 is MNHNS and CDR2 SASEGT. The CDR3 consists of 12 residues.

This clonotype was recorded at least ten times. The chain carries TRBV11-1 and TRBJ2-5, with 10 bases lining up with TRBD2. This CDR3 is built from 16 residues. The germline V gene encodes CDR1 SGHAT and CDR2 FQDESV (reference sequence). V was pared by 5 bases and J by 3 bases, with 9 bases of the junction left unmatched. The CDR3 protein is CASSKARTSGKETQYF. CDR3 sequence (DNA): TGTGCCAGCAGCAAAGCCAGGACTAGCGGAAAAGAGACCCAGTACTTC.

This chain joins TRBV6-2 or TRBV6-3 and TRBJ2-1, with 9 bases lining up with TRBD2. J was trimmed by 9 bases and V by 4 bases; bases with no gene match: 7. This CDR3 is 14 amino acids long. Germline CDR1 reads MNHEY; CDR2 reads SVGEGT. This CDR3 is CASSFLASGIEQFF. CDR3 coding DNA: TGTGCCAGCAGTTTCTTAGCTAGCGGGATTGAGCAGTTCTTC.

This clonotype showed up many times. The chain is built from TRBV11-1 and TRBJ1-1; D might be TRBD1 (6 bases). This CDR3 contains 14 residues. Germline CDR1 is SGHAT and CDR2 is FQDESV (reference sequence). Trimming took 4 bases from V and 4 from J, leaving 13 bases between them. The CDR3 protein is CASSSLDRFTEAFF. The DNA of the CDR3 is TGTGCCAGCAGCTCACTCGACAGGTTCACTGAAGCTTTCTTT.

The gene calls are TRBV19 and TRBJ2-5; D remains ambiguous. Germline CDR1 LNHDA, CDR2 SQIVND (reference sequence). The V end was cut by 5 bases, the J end by 3 bases, with 10 bases between. This CDR3 contains 13 residues. This chain's CDR3 is CASSVVRKETQYF. The CDR3 coding sequence is TGTGCCAGTAGTGTCGTAAGAAAAGAGACCCAGTACTTC.

This clonotype was seen at least ten times. The chain joins TRBV6-1 to TRBJ1-1; possibly TRBD1 for D (6 bases). CDR3 size: 13 residues. V dropped 8 bases and J dropped 7 bases, with 17 bases sitting between them. The germline V gene encodes CDR1 MNHNS and CDR2 SASEGT. The CDR3 region is CASLGGAQLEAFF. The CDR3 DNA reads as TGTGCCAGCCTCGGGGGGGCTCAACTTGAAGCTTTCTTT.

This clonotype is a singleton in its sample. The chain combines TRBV29-1 with TRBJ2-3; no clear D. CDR3 length equals 10 residues. Trimming removed 4 bases from V and 6 bases from J, with 5 bases in between. Germline values: CDR1 SQVTM, CDR2 ANQGSEA. DNA for the CDR3: TGCAGCGTTGGGAGCGATACGCAGTATTTT. It translates to CSVGSDTQYF.

The table lists this clonotype with a few counts. The J gene is TRBJ2-3, the V gene TRBV18; D gene unclear. Deletions cut 4 bases from V and 0 bases from J, with 11 bases between. From germline, CDR1 is KGHSH and CDR2 LQKENI. CDR3 size: 15 residues. This CDR3 is CASSQPDPSTDTQYF. The CDR3 DNA reads as TGTGCCAGCTCACAACCTGACCCAAGCACAGATACGCAGTATTTT.

The chain recombines TRBV7-6 with TRBJ2-7, with TRBD2 matching 9 bases. Germline V lookup: CDR1 SGHVS, CDR2 FNYEAQ. CDR3 size: 14 residues. J lost 6 bases, V lost 4 bases, and 7 bases had no gene match. This chain's CDR3 is CASSYLAGVGEQYF. CDR3 bases: TGTGCCAGCAGCTACTTAGCGGGAGTGGGCGAGCAGTACTTC.

V gene TRBV4-1 combines with J gene TRBJ2-3; the D gene is possibly TRBD1 (5 bases). The CDR3 extends over 15 amino acids. V lost 2 bases to trimming and J lost 3 bases, with 12 bases between them. Germline lookup yields CDR1 MGHRA and CDR2 YSYEKL. CDR3 in amino acids: CASSQLTSGTDTQYF. CDR3 in DNA: TGCGCCAGCAGCCAACTAACGTCAGGGACAGATACGCAGTATTTT.

This chain joins TRBV6-1 and TRBJ2-2; the D is unclear. CDR3 length: 14 amino acids. Germline V gene sequence: CDR1 MNHNS, CDR2 SASEGT. V lost 6 bases and J lost 4, with 12 bases in between. The CDR3 protein is CASRAPVLTGELFF. CDR3 DNA: TGTGCCAGCAGAGCCCCGGTGCTCACCGGGGAGCTGTTTTTT.

This clonotype was seen repeatedly, ten times or more. V usage is TRBV5-1 and J usage is TRBJ2-2; TRBD2 matches at 10 bases. The length of the CDR3 is 15 residues. V lost 2 bases, J lost 3 bases, and 1 base stayed unmatched. Germline assignment: CDR1 SGHRS and CDR2 YFSETQ. CDR3 residues: CASSFGTSDTGELFF. In DNA form, the CDR3 reads TGCGCCAGCAGCTTTGGGACTAGCGACACCGGGGAGCTGTTTTTT.

V and J are TRBV18 and TRBJ2-2; TRBD2 matches 9 bases. CDR1 is KGHSH and CDR2 is LQKENI in the germline V gene. There are 16 residues in the CDR3. After removal of 3 bases from V and 1 base from J, the junction contained 3 bases not matched to a gene. For the CDR3, the DNA is TGTGCCAGCTCACCCGCGACTAGCGGGAACACCGGGGAGCTGTTTTTT. Protein sequence: CASSPATSGNTGELFF.

This clonotype was seen only a few times. The chain couples TRBV19 to TRBJ2-1; 7 bases are a match to TRBD1. V was pared by 5 bases and J by 0 bases, with 4 bases of the junction left unmatched. This CDR3 has 15 amino acids. Germline V lookup: CDR1 LNHDA, CDR2 SQIVND (reference sequence). The CDR3 here is CASSPGDSSYNEQFF. CDR3 bases: TGTGCCAGTAGTCCCGGGGACAGCTCCTACAATGAGCAGTTCTTC.

For this clonotype: One junction end disagrees with the germline gene, perhaps due to a read error. J is TRBJ2-1 and V is TRBV11-2, with D perhaps matching TRBD1 (5 bases). Germline V gene sequence: CDR1 SGHAT, CDR2 FQNNGV. This CDR3 comprises 14 residues. This chain's CDR3 is CASSVESAGPEQFF. DNA of the CDR3: TGTGCCAGCAGCGTAGAGTCGGCAGGGCCTGAGCAGTTCTTC.

The sample holds a few counts of this clonotype. This chain links TRBV6-1 with TRBJ2-3, with TRBD2 matching 8 bases. This CDR3 region has 15 residues. The ends lost 7 bases at V and 0 bases at J; junction bases unmatched: 6. In germline, CDR1 is MNHNS, CDR2 SASEGT. CDR3 DNA: TGTGCCAGCAAACAGACTAGCGTTAGCACAGATACGCAGTATTTT. It is translated as CASKQTSVSTDTQYF.

V is TRBV10-2 and J is TRBJ2-2, with 7 nucleotides matching TRBD2. The germline V gene has CDR1 WSHSY and CDR2 SAAADI. J gave up 1 base and V 2 bases, and 1 base lay outside the gene matches. The CDR3 has 15 residues. The CDR3 loop is CASSEASGNTGELFF. CDR3 nucleotides: TGCGCCAGCAGTGAGGCTAGCGGGAACACCGGGGAGCTGTTTTTT.

At least ten counts were recorded for this clonotype. The V call is TRBV10-3, the J call TRBJ2-5; TRBD1 matches 11 bases. CDR1 is ENHRY, CDR2 SYGVKD, per germline. Germline trimming cut 5 bases from V and 4 bases from J; bases unmatched to any gene: 6. The CDR3 has 15 residues. The CDR3 loop is CAISNRDRGVETQYF. For the CDR3, the DNA is TGTGCCATCAGTAACCGGGACAGGGGGGTAGAGACCCAGTACTTC.

This clonotype was seen many times. The gene calls are TRBV29-1 and TRBJ2-7; the D gene is possibly TRBD1 (6 bases). CDR1 is SQVTM, CDR2 ANQGSEA, per germline. V was clipped by 0 bases and J by 5 bases, with 20 bases between them. This CDR3 region has 16 residues. The CDR3, as DNA: TGCAGCGTTGAAGATGTTGACTATGTGTGGGGGCACGAGCAGTACTTC. This encodes CSVEDVDYVWGHEQYF.

The chain employs TRBV12-3 or TRBV12-4 and TRBJ2-2, with D perhaps given as TRBD1 or TRBD2 (5 bases each). The V gene lost 4 bases and the J gene lost 6 bases, with 21 bases spanning the gap. The CDR3 sequence is 17 residues long. The CDR3 DNA sequence: TGTGCCAGCAGTTCCAGATCCCGGGAAGGGACCGCCGGGGAGCTGTTTTTT. Translation gives CASSSRSREGTAGELFF.

The chain recombines TRBV20-1 with TRBJ2-1; tentatively, D is TRBD1 or TRBD2 (5 bases each). Germline V gene sequence: CDR1 DFQATT, CDR2 SNEGSKA (reference sequence). The ends were cut back, 0 bases at V and 0 bases at J, with 12 bases in the middle. The length of the CDR3 is 16 residues. CDR3 nucleotides: TGCAGTGCTAGAGATGATGGGGGTAGCTCCTACAATGAGCAGTTCTTC. This sequence encodes CSARDDGGSSYNEQFF.

A few counts support this clonotype. The CDR3 nucleotides read TGTGCCAGCAGTTACGATTTGGGCTTAAACCAAGAGACCCAGTACTTC. This gives the protein CASSYDLGLNQETQYF. The chain uses TRBV6-2 or TRBV6-3 and TRBJ2-5; D is unresolved. V was clipped by 2 bases and J by 0 bases, with 13 bases between them. Germline V gene data show CDR1 as MNHEY and CDR2 as SVGEGT. The CDR3 consists of 16 residues.